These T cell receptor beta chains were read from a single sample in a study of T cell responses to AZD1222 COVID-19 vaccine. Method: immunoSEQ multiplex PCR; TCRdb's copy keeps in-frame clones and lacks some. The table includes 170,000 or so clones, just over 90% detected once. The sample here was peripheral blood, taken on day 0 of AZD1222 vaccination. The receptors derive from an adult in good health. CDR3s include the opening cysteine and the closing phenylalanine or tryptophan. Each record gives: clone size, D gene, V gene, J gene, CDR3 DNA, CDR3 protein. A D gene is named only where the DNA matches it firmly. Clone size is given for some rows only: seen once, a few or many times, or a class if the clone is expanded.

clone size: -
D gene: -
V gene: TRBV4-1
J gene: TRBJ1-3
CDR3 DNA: TGCGCCAGCAGCCCCCAGATAATGGGAAACACCATATATTTT
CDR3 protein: CASSPQIMGNTIYF

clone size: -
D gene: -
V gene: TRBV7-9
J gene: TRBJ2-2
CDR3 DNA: TGTGCCAGCAGCTTAGGAACCCGGGGGCTCGGCGGGGAGCTGTTTTTT
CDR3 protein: CASSLGTRGLGGELFF

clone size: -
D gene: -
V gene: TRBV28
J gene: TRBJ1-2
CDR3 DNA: TGTGCCAGCAGCCCTCGCGGGGGGGCCCACTATGGCTACACCTTC
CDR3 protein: CASSPRGGAHYGYTF

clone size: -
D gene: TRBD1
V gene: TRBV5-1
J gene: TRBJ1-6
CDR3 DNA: TGCGCCAGCAGCTTCCGGGACAGGGGGAATTCACCCCTCCACTTT
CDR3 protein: CASSFRDRGNSPLHF

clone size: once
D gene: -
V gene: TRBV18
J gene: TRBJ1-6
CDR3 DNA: TGTGCCAGCTCTACCGATTCACCCCTCCACTTT
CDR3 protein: CASSTDSPLHF

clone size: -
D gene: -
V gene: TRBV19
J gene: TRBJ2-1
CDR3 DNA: TGTGCCAGTACCAATGCCCTTGAGGCCTACAATGAGCAGTTCTTC
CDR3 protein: CASTNALEAYNEQFF

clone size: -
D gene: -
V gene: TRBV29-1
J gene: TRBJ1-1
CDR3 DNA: TGCAGCGTCACCAGAAACACTGAAGCTTTCTTT
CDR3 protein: CSVTRNTEAFF

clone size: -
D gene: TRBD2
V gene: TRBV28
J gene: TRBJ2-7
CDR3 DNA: TGTGCCAGCAGTTTACCCCTGGGACTAGCGGGGGCCTCAGGAGTCGAGCAGTACTTC
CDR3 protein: CASSLPLGLAGASGVEQYF

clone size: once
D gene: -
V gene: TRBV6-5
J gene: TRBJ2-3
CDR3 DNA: TGTGCCAGCATCCCCCGGCCACGCACAGATACGCAGTATTTT
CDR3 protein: CASIPRPRTDTQYF

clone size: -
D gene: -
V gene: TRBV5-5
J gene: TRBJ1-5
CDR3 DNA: TGTGCCAGCAGCTTACAGGGAGTAGGACAGCCCCAGCATTTT
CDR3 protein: CASSLQGVGQPQHF

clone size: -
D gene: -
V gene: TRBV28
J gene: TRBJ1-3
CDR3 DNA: TGTGCCAGCACCTCCAGTGGAAACACCATATATTTT
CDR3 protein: CASTSSGNTIYF

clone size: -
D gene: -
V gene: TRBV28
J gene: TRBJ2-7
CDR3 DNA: TGTGCCAGCAGTTCCCTTCGTTTCTCCTACGAGCAGTACTTC
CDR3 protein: CASSSLRFSYEQYF

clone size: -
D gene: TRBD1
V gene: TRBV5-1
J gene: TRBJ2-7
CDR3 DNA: TGCGCCAGCAGCTTAACGACAGGGCGCTCCTACGAGCAGTACTTC
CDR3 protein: CASSLTTGRSYEQYF

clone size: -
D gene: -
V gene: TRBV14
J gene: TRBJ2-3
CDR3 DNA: TGTGCCAGCAGCCAAGTCGAGGGAGCAGATACGCAGTATTTT
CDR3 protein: CASSQVEGADTQYF

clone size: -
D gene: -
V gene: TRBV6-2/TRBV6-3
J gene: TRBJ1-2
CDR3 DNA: TGTGCCAGCAGTTACAGCCCCGGAGGGAAGGAGATATATGGCTACACCTTC
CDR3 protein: CASSYSPGGKEIYGYTF

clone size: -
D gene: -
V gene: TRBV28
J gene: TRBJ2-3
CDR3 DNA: TGTGCCAGCAGTTTGGATGAATTTGAAGGGGCGGATACGCAGTATTTT
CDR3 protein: CASSLDEFEGADTQYF

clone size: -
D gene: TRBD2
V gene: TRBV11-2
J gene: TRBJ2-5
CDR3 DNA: TGTGCCAGCAGCTTAATTAGCGGGGGTCCTAGGGAGACCCAGTACTTC
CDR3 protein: CASSLISGGPRETQYF

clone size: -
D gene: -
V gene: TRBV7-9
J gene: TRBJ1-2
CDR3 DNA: TGTGCCAGCAACTCTGGGATAGGCTATGGCTACACCTTC
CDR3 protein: CASNSGIGYGYTF

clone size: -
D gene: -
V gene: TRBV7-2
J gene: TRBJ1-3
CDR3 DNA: TGTGCCAGCTCTCCTGGGGGCCCGGAGCGCCGAAACACCATATATTTT
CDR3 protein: CASSPGGPERRNTIYF

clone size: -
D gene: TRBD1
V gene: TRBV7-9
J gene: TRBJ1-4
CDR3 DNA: TGTGCCAGCAGCTCGGACAGGGAAGTGGAAAAACTGTTTTTT
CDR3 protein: CASSSDREVEKLFF

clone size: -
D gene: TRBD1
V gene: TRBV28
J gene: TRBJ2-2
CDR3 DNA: TGTGCCAGCAGTTTGACAGGGCGGTGGACCGGGGAGCTGTTTTTT
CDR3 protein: CASSLTGRWTGELFF

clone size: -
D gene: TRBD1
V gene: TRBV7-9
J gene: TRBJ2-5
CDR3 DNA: TGTGCCAGCACCCAGGGACAGCCACAAGAGACCCAGTACTTC
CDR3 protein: CASTQGQPQETQYF

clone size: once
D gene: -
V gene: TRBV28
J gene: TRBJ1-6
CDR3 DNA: TGTGCCAGCAACCGTAAGGGAAATTCACCCCTCCACTTT
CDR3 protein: CASNRKGNSPLHF

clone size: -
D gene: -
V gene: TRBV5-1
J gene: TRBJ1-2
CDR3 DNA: TGCGCCAGCAGCACGGGCCAACGCTCTATTAACTATGGCTACACCTTC
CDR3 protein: CASSTGQRSINYGYTF

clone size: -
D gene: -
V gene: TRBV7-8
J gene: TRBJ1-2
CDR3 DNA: TGTGCCAGCAGCCCATTGGAGGGGCGCTATGGCTACACCTTC
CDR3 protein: CASSPLEGRYGYTF

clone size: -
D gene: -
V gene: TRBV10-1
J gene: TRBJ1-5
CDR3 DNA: TGCGCCAGCAGTGAGCCCGACGACAGGCTCGATAGCAATCAGCCCCAGCATTTT
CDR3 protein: CASSEPDDRLDSNQPQHF

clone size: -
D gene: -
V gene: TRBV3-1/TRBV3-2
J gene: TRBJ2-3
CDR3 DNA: TGTGCCAGCAGAAGGGGGTTAGTAGCGGGCACAGATACGCAGTATTTT
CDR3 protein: CASRRGLVAGTDTQYF

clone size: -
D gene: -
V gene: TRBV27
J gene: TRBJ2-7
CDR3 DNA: TGTGCCAGCAGTACACACAGGGAGAAGTACGAGCAGTACTTC
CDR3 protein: CASSTHREKYEQYF

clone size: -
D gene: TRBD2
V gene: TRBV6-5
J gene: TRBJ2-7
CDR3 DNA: TGTGCCAGCAGTAATCTAGCGGGGGGGCCCTACGAGCAGTACTTC
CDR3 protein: CASSNLAGGPYEQYF

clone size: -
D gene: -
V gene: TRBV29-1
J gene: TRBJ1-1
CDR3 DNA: TGCAGCACTGGGGGAATCCGGGGTGAAGCTTTCTTT
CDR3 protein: CSTGGIRGEAFF

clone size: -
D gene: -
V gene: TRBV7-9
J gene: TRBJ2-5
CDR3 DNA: TGTGCCAGCAGCTATCCAGACCAAGAGACCCAGTACTTC
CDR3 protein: CASSYPDQETQYF

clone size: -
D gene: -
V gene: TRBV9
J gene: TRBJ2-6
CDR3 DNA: TGTGCCAGCAGCGTAGCTAGGAGGGCCGGGCAAGCTGGGGCCAACGTCCTGACTTTC
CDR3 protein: CASSVARRAGQAGANVLTF

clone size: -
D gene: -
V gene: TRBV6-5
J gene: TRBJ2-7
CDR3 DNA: TGTGCCAGCAGTCGGGACTGGGGCTACGAGCAGTACTTC
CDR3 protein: CASSRDWGYEQYF

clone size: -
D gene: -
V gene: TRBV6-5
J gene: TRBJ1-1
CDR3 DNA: TGTGCCAGCAGTTACTCTCAGCCGAACACTGAAGCTTTCTTT
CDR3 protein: CASSYSQPNTEAFF

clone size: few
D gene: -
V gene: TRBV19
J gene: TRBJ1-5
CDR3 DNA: TGTGCCAGTAGCGCCGGGCAAGCCGATCAGCCCCAGCATTTT
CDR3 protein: CASSAGQADQPQHF

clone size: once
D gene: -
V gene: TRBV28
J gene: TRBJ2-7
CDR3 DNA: TGTGCCAGCAGTTTAGATGGGTTCGAGCAGTACTTC
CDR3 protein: CASSLDGFEQYF

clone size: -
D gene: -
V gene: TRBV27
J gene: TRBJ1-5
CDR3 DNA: TGTGCCAGCAGGGGCGGCAATCAGCCCCAGCATTTT
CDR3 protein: CASRGGNQPQHF

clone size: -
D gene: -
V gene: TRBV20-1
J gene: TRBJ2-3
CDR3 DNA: TGCAGTGCGAGGTTCGAATATACGCAGTATTTT
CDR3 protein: CSARFEYTQYF

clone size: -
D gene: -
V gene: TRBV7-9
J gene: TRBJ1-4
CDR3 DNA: TGTGCCAGCAGCTTTCAGGGAGTTAATGAAAAACTGTTTTTT
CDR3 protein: CASSFQGVNEKLFF

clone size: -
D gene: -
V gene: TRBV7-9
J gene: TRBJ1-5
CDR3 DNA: TGTGCCAGCAGCTCCAGCTTAACAGGGAATCAGCCCCAGCATTTT
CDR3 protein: CASSSSLTGNQPQHF

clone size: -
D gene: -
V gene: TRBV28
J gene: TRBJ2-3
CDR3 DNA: TGTGCCAGCAGCCCGGGCTCTAGTCCCACAGATACGCAGTATTTT
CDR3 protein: CASSPGSSPTDTQYF

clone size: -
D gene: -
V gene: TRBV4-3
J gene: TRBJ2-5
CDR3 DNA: TGCGCCAGCAGCCAAGCGGCGGAAGAGACCCAGTACTTC
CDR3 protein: CASSQAAEETQYF

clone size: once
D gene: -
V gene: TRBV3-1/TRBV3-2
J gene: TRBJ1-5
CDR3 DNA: TGTGCCAGCAGCCAAGGGAAGGTGGGCAATCAGCCCCAGCATTTT
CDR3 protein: CASSQGKVGNQPQHF

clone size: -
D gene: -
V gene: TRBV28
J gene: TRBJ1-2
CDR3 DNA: TGTGCCAGCAGTTTAAGGAATCATGGCTACACCTTC
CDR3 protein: CASSLRNHGYTF

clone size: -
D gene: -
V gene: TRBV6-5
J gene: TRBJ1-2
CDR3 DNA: TGTGCCAGCAGCCAAGACTCCTACTATGGCTACACCTTC
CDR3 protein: CASSQDSYYGYTF

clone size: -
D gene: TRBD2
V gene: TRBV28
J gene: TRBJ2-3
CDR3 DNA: TGTGCCAGCAGTTTAGCCACGGGGGGAGGCACAGATACGCAGTATTTT
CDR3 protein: CASSLATGGGTDTQYF